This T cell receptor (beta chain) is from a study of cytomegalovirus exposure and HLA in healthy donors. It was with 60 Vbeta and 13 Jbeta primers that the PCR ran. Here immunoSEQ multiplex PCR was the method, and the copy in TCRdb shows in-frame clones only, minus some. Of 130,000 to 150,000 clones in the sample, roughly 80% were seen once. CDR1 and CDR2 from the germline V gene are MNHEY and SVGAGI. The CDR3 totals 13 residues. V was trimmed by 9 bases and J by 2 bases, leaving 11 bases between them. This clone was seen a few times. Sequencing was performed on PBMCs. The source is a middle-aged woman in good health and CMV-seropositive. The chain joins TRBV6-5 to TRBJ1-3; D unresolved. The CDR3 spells CASAGPTGNTIYF. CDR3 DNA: TGTGCCAGTGCCGGTCCGACTGGAAACACCATATATTTT.